The source of this T cell receptor beta chain is a study of radiotherapy plus CTLA-4 blockade in lung cancer. Study background: Among patients, more than 15% showed objective responses, and 25% to 35% had disease control.

The V end lost 3 bases, the J end lost 5 bases, and 7 bases lay between the germline ends. The germline CDR1 and CDR2 sequences are WSHSY and SAAADI. This CDR3 region has 12 residues. The repertoire was sequenced with immunoSEQ multiplex PCR; TCRdb's copy has only in-frame clones and lacks some. The sample contains 83,000 or so clones, less than 90% of which appear only once. The chain uses TRBV10-2 and TRBJ1-1; no clear D gene. The specimen was peripheral blood, collected from a patient treated with radiotherapy plus ipilimumab. This receptor was taken from a human donor with non-small cell lung cancer who had stable disease on radiotherapy plus ipilimumab. CDR3 amino acids: CASSDGFTEAFF. The DNA for the CDR3 is TGCGCCAGCAGTGACGGGTTTACTGAAGCTTTCTTT.